This TCR beta chain originates from a study of T-cell reconstitution after alpha-beta-depleted transplantation in children. Study conclusions and caveats: Several hundred expanded graft clones reportedly supplied alpha-beta T cells about two months after transplant. Surviving recipient T cells and thymic progenitors accounted for the high day-60 TCRbeta diversity observed in some patients.

Trimming left V 7 bases short and J 9 bases short, with 13 bases between. The CDR3 is 12 amino acids. This sample's TCRbeta library carried unique molecular identifier barcodes. TCRdb independently ran MiXCR on the PCR reads; one entry per CDR3 protein. The repertoire holds hundreds of thousands of distinct CDR3 sequences, roughly 24% seen once, with over 12% in the top ten. In regard to this clonotype: The target antigen is unknown.

The clonotype was recovered from a boy in the first two years of life who had a stem cell transplant for acute myeloid leukemia, so the T cells may come from the graft donor. The sequences come from PBMCs, mostly from graft donor cells, collected 360 days after TCRalphabeta/CD19-depleted stem cell transplant. The chain links TRBV12-3 or TRBV12-4 to TRBJ2-1; D remains unclear. CDR3 in amino acids: CASTQSSSEQFF. The CDR3 nucleotides read TGTGCCAGCACCCAATCCAGTAGTGAGCAGTTCTTC.